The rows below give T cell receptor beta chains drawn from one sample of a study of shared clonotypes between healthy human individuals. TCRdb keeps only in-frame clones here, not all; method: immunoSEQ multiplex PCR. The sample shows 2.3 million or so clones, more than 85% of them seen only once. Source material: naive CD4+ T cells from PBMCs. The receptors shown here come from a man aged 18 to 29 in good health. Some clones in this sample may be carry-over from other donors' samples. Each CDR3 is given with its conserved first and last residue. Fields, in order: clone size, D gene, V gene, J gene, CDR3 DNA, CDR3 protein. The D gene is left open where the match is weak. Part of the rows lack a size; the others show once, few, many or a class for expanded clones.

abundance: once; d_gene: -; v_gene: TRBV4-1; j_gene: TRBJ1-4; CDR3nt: TGCGCCAGCAGCCCAGCGCATGAAAAACTGTTTTTT; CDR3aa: CASSPAHEKLFF
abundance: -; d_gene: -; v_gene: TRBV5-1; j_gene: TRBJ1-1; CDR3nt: TGCGCCAGCAGCTTGGATGGCTCCACTGAAGCTTTCTTT; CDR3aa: CASSLDGSTEAFF
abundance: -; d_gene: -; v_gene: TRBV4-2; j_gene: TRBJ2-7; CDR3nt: TGTGCCAGCAGCCACGAACTCGAACACCAAGACTCCTACGAGCAGTACTTC; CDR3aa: CASSHELEHQDSYEQYF
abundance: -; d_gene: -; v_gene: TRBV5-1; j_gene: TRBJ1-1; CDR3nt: TGCGCCAGCAGCTTTGGTCAGGGAGGGATGAACACTGAAGCTTTCTTT; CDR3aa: CASSFGQGGMNTEAFF
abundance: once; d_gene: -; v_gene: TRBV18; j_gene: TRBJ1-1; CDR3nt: TGTGCCAGCTCACTGGAGGTTGGCACTGAAGCTTTCTTT; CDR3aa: CASSLEVGTEAFF
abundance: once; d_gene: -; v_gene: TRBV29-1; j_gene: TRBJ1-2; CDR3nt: TGCAGCGGATCGAGGGCCCCTTCCCTTCCCACCTTC; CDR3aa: CSGSRAPSLPTF
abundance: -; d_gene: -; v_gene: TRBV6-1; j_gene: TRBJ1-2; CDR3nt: TGTGCCAGCAGTGAGACTGGGACGTATGGCTACACCTTC; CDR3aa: CASSETGTYGYTF
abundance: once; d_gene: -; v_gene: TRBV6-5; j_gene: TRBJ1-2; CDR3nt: TGTGCCAGCATGGCAGGGACTAACTATGGCTACACCTTC; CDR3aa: CASMAGTNYGYTF
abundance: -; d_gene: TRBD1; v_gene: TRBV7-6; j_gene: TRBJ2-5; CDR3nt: TGTGCCAGCAGCCCACGAGGGACAGGGGGCGTATTGGAGGAGACCCAGTACTTC; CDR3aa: CASSPRGTGGVLEETQYF
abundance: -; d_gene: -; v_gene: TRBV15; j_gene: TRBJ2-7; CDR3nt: TGTGCCACCAGCAGAGATATCCGGCAGGGACCCATACTCTACGAGCAGTACTTC; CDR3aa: CATSRDIRQGPILYEQYF
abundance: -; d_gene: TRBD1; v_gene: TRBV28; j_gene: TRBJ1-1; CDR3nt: TGTGCCAGCAGTCTCCCCCCGACAGGGGCCACTGAAGCTTTCTTT; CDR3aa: CASSLPPTGATEAFF
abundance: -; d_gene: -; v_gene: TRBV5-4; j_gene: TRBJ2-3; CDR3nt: TGTGCCACCTTTTCGTCGGATACGCAGTATTTT; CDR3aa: CATFSSDTQYF
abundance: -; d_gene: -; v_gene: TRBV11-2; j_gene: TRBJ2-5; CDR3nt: TGTGCCAGCAGCTCGATACCCGGGGCACGGGAGACCCAGTACTTC; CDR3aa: CASSSIPGARETQYF
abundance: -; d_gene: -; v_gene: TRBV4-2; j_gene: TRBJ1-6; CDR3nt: TGTGCCAGCAGCAGGCCCTCGGGAGAGAATTCACCCCTCCACTTT; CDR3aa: CASSRPSGENSPLHF
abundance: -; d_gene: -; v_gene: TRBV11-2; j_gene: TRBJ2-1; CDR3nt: TGTGCCAGCAGGCCCATAACAGGGAGGAATGAGCAGTTCTTC; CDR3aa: CASRPITGRNEQFF
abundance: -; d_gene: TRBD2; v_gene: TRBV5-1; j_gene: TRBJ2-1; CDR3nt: TGCGCCAGCAGCTTGGCGGTAGCGGGAGGGCCAGGTCTGTTCTTC; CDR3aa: CASSLAVAGGPGLFF
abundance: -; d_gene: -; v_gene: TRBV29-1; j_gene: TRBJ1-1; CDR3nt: TGCAGCGTTGGGACCGACAGGAACACTGAAGCTTTCTTT; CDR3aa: CSVGTDRNTEAFF
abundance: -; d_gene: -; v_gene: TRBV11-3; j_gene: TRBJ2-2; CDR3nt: TGTGCCAGCAGCTTATCCTTAGCCGGGGAGCTGTTTTTT; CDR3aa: CASSLSLAGELFF
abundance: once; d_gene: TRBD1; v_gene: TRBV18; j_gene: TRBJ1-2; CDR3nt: TGTGCCAGCTCACCCGGACAGGGGGCGTATTATGGCTACACCTTC; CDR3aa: CASSPGQGAYYGYTF
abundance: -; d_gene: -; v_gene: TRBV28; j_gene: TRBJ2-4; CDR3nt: TGTGCCAGCAGTCCCCACTCCGCCAAAAACATTCAGTACTTC; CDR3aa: CASSPHSAKNIQYF
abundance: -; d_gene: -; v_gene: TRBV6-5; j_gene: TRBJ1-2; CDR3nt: TGTGCCAGCAGTTACCCCCGGGGTCGGTTCCTCTATGGCTACACCTTC; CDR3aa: CASSYPRGRFLYGYTF
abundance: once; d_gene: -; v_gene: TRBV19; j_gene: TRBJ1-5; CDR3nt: TGTGCCAGTATATCACAGGAGCCCGCCAATCAGCCCCAGCATTTT; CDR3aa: CASISQEPANQPQHF